Each of the 31 T cell receptor beta chains below was sequenced from the same sample in a study of cytotoxic CD8 clonotypes in ibrutinib-treated CLL. Method: immunoSEQ multiplex PCR; TCRdb's copy keeps in-frame clones and lacks some. The profile shows roughly 150,000 clones, roughly 86% of them singletons. The sequencing here drew on PBMCs, taken after 12 months of ibrutinib treatment. These receptors came from a human donor with chronic lymphocytic leukemia.

This clone came up once. CDR3 coding DNA: TGTGCCAGCAGCCAGACAGGGGGCTATGGCTACACCTTC. It encodes CASSQTGGYGYTF. This chain uses TRBV6-5 with TRBJ1-2, with 9 positions matching TRBD1. Germline CDR1 and CDR2: MNHEY and SVGAGI. CDR3 length equals 13 residues. J gave up 4 bases and V 6 bases, and 3 bases lay outside the gene matches.

A note on this clone: The junction shows a germline mismatch at one end, possibly a read error. The rearrangement uses TRBV5-4 and TRBJ2-1; a weak D match, TRBD2 (6 bases). CDR1 and CDR2 (germline): SGHNT, YYREEE (reference sequence). This CDR3 has 15 amino acids. This CDR3 is CASSVDYRKNNGQFF. CDR3 coding DNA: TGTGCCAGCAGCGTGGACTACCGAAAGAACAATGGGCAGTTCTTC.

The rearrangement uses TRBV30 and TRBJ2-1, with 9 bases matching TRBD2. CDR3 length: 15 amino acids. Germline CDR1 GTSNPN, CDR2 SVGIG (reference sequence). With V trimmed by 5 bases and J by 6 bases, 11 bases remained unmatched. CDR3: CAWSFGAGGPNEQFF. The CDR3 coding sequence is TGTGCCTGGTCGTTCGGGGCGGGGGGGCCCAATGAGCAGTTCTTC. Using reference TRBV30 and TRBJ2-1 for the parts outside the CDR3, the full variable domain is SQTIHQWPATLVQPVGSPLSLECTVEGTSNPNLYWYRQAAGRGLQLLFYSVGIGQISSEVPQNLSASRPQDRQFILSSKKLLLSDSGFYLCAWSFGAGGPNEQFFGPGTRLTVL.

This clone was detected only a few times. The chain recombines TRBV18 with TRBJ1-1; D remains ambiguous. V lost 2 bases to trimming and J lost 5 bases, with 12 bases between them. The length of the CDR3 is 14 residues. Per germline, CDR1 KGHSH and CDR2 LQKENI. The CDR3 bases are TGTGCCAGCTCACCAGGGGTGGGAAGGACTGAAGCTTTCTTT. Translating it yields CASSPGVGRTEAFF. The entire variable domain, with the rest obtained from reference TRBV18 and TRBJ1-1, is as follows: NAGVMQNPRHLVRRRGQEARLRCSPMKGHSHVYWYRQLPEEGLKFMVYLQKENIIDESGMPKERFSAEFPKEGPSILRIQQVVRGDSAAYFCASSPGVGRTEAFFGQGTRLTVV.

This chain links TRBV27 with TRBJ2-2; TRBD1 agrees at 8 bases. CDR3 length: 17 amino acids. Germline CDR1 is MNHEY and CDR2 is SMNVEV (reference sequence). V shed 1 base, J shed 4 bases, and the junction held 8 bases outside the gene matches. The chain's CDR3 is CASSLFLRQGSTGELFF. The CDR3, as DNA: TGTGCCAGCAGTTTATTTCTTAGACAGGGGAGCACCGGGGAGCTGTTTTTT.

The chain joins TRBV2 to TRBJ2-7; no definite D call. Germline V gene lookup returns CDR1 SNHLY and CDR2 FYNNEI. CDR3 length: 12 residues. The V end was cut by 7 bases, the J end by 3 bases, with 10 bases between. CDR3 sequence reads: CASNLMGYEQYF. The CDR3 DNA reads TGTGCCAGCAATTTAATGGGCTACGAGCAGTACTTC.

The J gene is TRBJ2-5, the V gene TRBV5-1, with a weak D call TRBD2 (6 bases). The CDR3 covers 15 residues. Germline CDR1 reads SGHRS; CDR2 reads YFSETQ. V dropped 4 bases and J dropped 3 bases, with 16 bases sitting between them. CDR3 amino acids: CASSPSGRYEETQYF. The CDR3 coding sequence is TGCGCCAGCAGCCCCAGTGGGAGGTACGAAGAGACCCAGTACTTC.

This clone was observed a handful of times. This rearrangement joins TRBV2 to TRBJ2-7; TRBD1 matches at 7 bases. The CDR3 consists of 18 residues. V was pared by 3 bases and J by 0 bases, with 14 bases of the junction left unmatched. Per germline, CDR1 SNHLY and CDR2 FYNNEI. The CDR3 region is CASSEGQGVWSPSYEQYF. Here the CDR3 DNA reads TGTGCCAGCAGTGAGGGGCAGGGGGTTTGGTCGCCCTCCTACGAGCAGTACTTC.

The V gene is TRBV6-5, the J gene TRBJ1-1; a possible D gene is TRBD1 (6 bases). V was pared by 2 bases and J by 1 base, with 8 bases between. The germline CDR1 and CDR2 sequences are MNHEY and SVGAGI. The CDR3 runs to 14 residues. CDR3 loop: CASSYGGANTEAFF. The CDR3 DNA is TGTGCCAGCAGTTACGGGGGGGCGAACACTGAAGCTTTCTTT.

CDR3 loop: CASSSPGGVGAEQYF. CDR3 DNA sequence: TGTGCCAGCAGTTCCCCCGGGGGGGTAGGGGCCGAGCAGTACTTC. The rearrangement joins TRBV6-6 to TRBJ2-7, with 8 positions matching TRBD2. Germline V gives CDR1 MNHNY, CDR2 SVGAGI (reference sequence). The CDR3 sequence is 15 residues long. The junction had 11 bases not matched to a gene; V was cut back by 4 bases and J by 6 bases.

This chain connects TRBV7-9 to TRBJ1-2, with D possibly matching TRBD1 (6 bases). Germline CDR1 SEHNR, CDR2 FQNEAQ (reference sequence). The V end was cut by 0 bases, the J end by 8 bases, with 13 bases between. The CDR3 is made up of 14 amino acids. CDR3 region: CASSLAPRGRGYTF. CDR3 DNA: TGTGCCAGCAGCTTAGCGCCCAGGGGCAGAGGCTACACCTTC.

The chain employs TRBV7-8 and TRBJ1-1; possible D gene TRBD1, 6 bases. Looked up from germline, CDR1 is SGHVS and CDR2 is FQNEAQ. The ends were cut back, 5 bases at V and 10 bases at J, with 17 bases in the middle. CDR3 length: 13 residues. The DNA of the CDR3 is TGTGCCAGCAGCGTCCGGGGGGGGCAAGGAGCTTTCTTT. Protein sequence: CASSVRGGQGAFF.

The gene calls are TRBV5-4 and TRBJ2-5; weak D call: TRBD1 (6 bases). The CDR3 loop spans 15 amino acids. The germline V gene has CDR1 SGHNT and CDR2 YYREEE (reference sequence). V lost 4 bases to trimming and J lost 5 bases, with 18 bases between them. The DNA for the CDR3 is TGTGCCAGCAGCCTAACGAGGGGGATGCATGAGACCCAGTACTTC. Protein sequence: CASSLTRGMHETQYF.

In this sample, this clone turned up once. This sequence joins TRBV14 and TRBJ2-3; D is unresolved. The germline V and J ends were trimmed by 1 base and 6 bases, with 8 bases remaining between them. In germline, CDR1 is SGHDN, CDR2 FVKESK. CDR3 size: 13 residues. In nucleotides, the CDR3 is TGTGCCAGCAGCCAAGCCTCCGGGGATACGCAGTATTTT. This encodes CASSQASGDTQYF.

The chain employs TRBV5-1 and TRBJ1-4; TRBD1 matches 7 bases. Germline V lookup: CDR1 SGHRS, CDR2 YFSETQ. V lost 0 bases, J lost 4 bases, and 6 bases stayed unmatched. The CDR3 spans 16 residues. The DNA of the CDR3 is TGCGCCAGCAGCTTGGATATGGGACAGCTTAATGAAAAACTGTTTTTT. Translated, it gives CASSLDMGQLNEKLFF.

The V gene is TRBV7-2, the J gene TRBJ2-2, with D unresolved. Germline lookup yields CDR1 SGHTA and CDR2 FQGNSA. The V gene lost 1 base and the J gene lost 4 bases, with 7 bases spanning the gap. This CDR3 is built from 14 residues. The CDR3 loop reads CASSLDGRTGELFF. CDR3 DNA sequence: TGTGCCAGCAGCTTAGACGGCCGCACCGGGGAGCTGTTTTTT. The full variable domain, its missing parts supplied by reference TRBV7-2 and TRBJ2-2, is GAGVSQSPSNKVTEKGKDVELRCDPISGHTALYWYRQSLGQGLEFLIYFQGNSAPDKSGLPSDRFSAERTGGSVSTLTIQRTQQEDSAVYLCASSLDGRTGELFFGEGSRLTVL.

This clone was found a few times. The V gene is TRBV4-1, the J gene TRBJ2-3; TRBD2 is a possible D gene (5 bases). From germline, CDR1 is MGHRA and CDR2 YSYEKL. V was trimmed by 8 bases and J by 2 bases, leaving 14 bases between them. The CDR3 loop spans 14 amino acids. CDR3 sequence: CASGRGWATDTQYF. The DNA of the CDR3 is TGCGCCAGCGGAAGAGGGTGGGCCACAGATACGCAGTATTTT.

V gene TRBV27 combines with J gene TRBJ2-1; tentatively, D is TRBD2 (6 bases). Germline V CDR1 and CDR2: MNHEY, SMNVEV (reference sequence). CDR3 length equals 17 residues. The ends were cut back, 3 bases at V and 6 bases at J, with 21 bases in the middle. The CDR3 sequence: CASSFWLAPTKINEQFF. In nucleotides, the CDR3 is TGTGCCAGCAGTTTTTGGCTAGCGCCAACCAAGATCAATGAGCAGTTCTTC.

This clone was counted a few times. The chain is built from TRBV4-1 and TRBJ2-3; the D gene could be TRBD1 or TRBD2 (7 bases each). V was pared by 4 bases and J by 0 bases, with 14 bases between. The CDR3 is 16 amino acids. In germline, CDR1 is MGHRA, CDR2 YSYEKL. CDR3 residues: CASSRSQGGSTDTQYF. CDR3 DNA: TGCGCCAGCAGCCGCAGCCAGGGGGGGAGCACAGATACGCAGTATTTT.

The chain employs TRBV2 and TRBJ1-5; TRBD1 is a possible D gene (5 bases). Germline V gives CDR1 SNHLY, CDR2 FYNNEI. The germline V and J ends were trimmed by 11 bases and 2 bases, with 19 bases remaining between them. This CDR3 spans 15 amino acids. The DNA of the CDR3 is TGTGCCGTAACTTCGGCGGGGGTGGGCAATCAGCCCCAGCATTTT. This sequence encodes CAVTSAGVGNQPQHF.

The V and J genes are TRBV2 and TRBJ1-1; 8 nucleotides line up with TRBD1. Germline lookup yields CDR1 SNHLY and CDR2 FYNNEI. The CDR3 is 16 residues long. The V gene end was trimmed by 7 bases and the J gene end by 6 bases; junction bases not matched to a gene: 16. For the CDR3, the DNA is TGTGCCAGCACTGAGTGGGACAGGACAGGTAACGCTGAAGCTTTCTTT. Its protein is CASTEWDRTGNAEAFF.

The gene calls are TRBV7-2 and TRBJ2-1; 7 bases line up with TRBD1. The CDR3 spans 14 residues. The trim removed 7 bases at V and 8 bases at J, leaving 11 bases unmatched. The germline CDR1 and CDR2 sequences are SGHTA and FQGNSA. The CDR3 region is CASKGTYQGDEQFF. CDR3 DNA sequence: TGTGCCAGCAAAGGGACATATCAGGGGGATGAGCAGTTCTTC.

V gene TRBV7-6 combines with J gene TRBJ1-1; TRBD1 is a possible D gene (6 bases). Germline lookup yields CDR1 SGHVS and CDR2 FNYEAQ. The CDR3 covers 15 residues. Trimming stripped 1 base from V and 4 bases from J, with 13 bases between. The CDR3 nucleotides read TGTGCCAGCAGCTTAGGGTCAGGGGCGGGCACTGAAGCTTTCTTT. Its protein product is CASSLGSGAGTEAFF.

The chain has TRBV25-1 and TRBJ2-5; D is perhaps TRBD1 (5 bases). The CDR3 loop spans 15 amino acids. Trimming removed 3 bases at V and 5 bases at J, with 16 bases between. Germline V gene sequence: CDR1 MGHDK, CDR2 SYGVNS. CDR3 sequence (DNA): TGTGCCAGCAGTGATTTAGGCAGGGTGGGGGAGACCCAGTACTTC. This codes for CASSDLGRVGETQYF.

The chain recombines TRBV20-1 with TRBJ1-1; no clear D gene. The CDR3 contains 10 residues. Trimming took 5 bases from V and 11 from J, leaving 12 bases between them. Germline CDR1 and CDR2: DFQATT and SNEGSKA (reference sequence). The CDR3 sequence: CSAFGLGAFF. CDR3 bases: TGCAGTGCTTTTGGGCTTGGGGCTTTCTTT.

This clone showed up just once. This chain connects TRBV7-2 to TRBJ1-5; TRBD1 matches 8 bases. The CDR3 sequence is 15 residues long. J gave up 3 bases and V 4 bases, and 5 bases lay outside the gene matches. Germline assignment: CDR1 SGHTA and CDR2 FQGNSA. CDR3 residues: CASSSGGKVNQPQHF. CDR3 sequence (DNA): TGTGCCAGCAGCTCAGGGGGCAAGGTCAATCAGCCCCAGCATTTT.

The J gene is TRBJ2-1, the V gene TRBV13; no clear D gene. The V end lost 4 bases, the J end lost 3 bases, and 16 bases lay between the germline ends. There are 16 residues in the CDR3. Germline CDR1 PRHDT, CDR2 FYEKMQ (reference sequence). The CDR3 DNA follows: TGTGCCAGCAGCTCCCCGCGAGATAATGACTACAATGAGCAGTTCTTC. Translated: CASSSPRDNDYNEQFF.

The rearrangement uses TRBV11-2 and TRBJ1-3; TRBD1 matches 9 bases. CDR3 size: 16 residues. Germline CDR1 SGHAT, CDR2 FQNNGV. After removal of 8 bases from V and 0 bases from J, the junction contained 8 bases not matched to a gene. CDR3 amino acids: CASAWGQGLSGNTIYF. The DNA for the CDR3 is TGTGCCAGCGCGTGGGGACAGGGTCTCTCTGGAAACACCATATATTTT.

The gene calls are TRBV5-1 and TRBJ1-1, with a tentative D call TRBD1 (5 bases). V lost 0 bases and J lost 0, with 15 bases in between. This CDR3 has 17 amino acids. Germline lookup yields CDR1 SGHRS and CDR2 YFSETQ. CDR3 region: CASSLGDRGTMNTEAFF. As DNA, the CDR3 is TGCGCCAGCAGCTTGGGCGACCGTGGGACTATGAACACTGAAGCTTTCTTT.

The V call is TRBV27, the J call TRBJ2-1; tentative D call: TRBD1 (6 bases). Trimming took 6 bases from V and 4 from J, leaving 13 bases between them. Germline lookup yields CDR1 MNHEY and CDR2 SMNVEV (reference sequence). The CDR3 contains 14 residues. CDR3 protein: CASREGQSYNEQFF. CDR3 bases: TGTGCCAGCAGAGAAGGACAGAGTTACAATGAGCAGTTCTTC.

The chain links TRBV28 to TRBJ2-3; 8 bases are a match to TRBD1. Germline CDR1 reads MDHEN; CDR2 reads SYDVKM. CDR3 length: 16 amino acids. V lost 5 bases to trimming and J lost 4 bases; unmatched junction nucleotides: 11. CDR3 sequence: CASSPDRVIGADTQYF. CDR3 bases: TGTGCCAGCAGTCCGGACAGGGTTATTGGGGCAGATACGCAGTATTTT.